The rows below give T cell receptor beta chains drawn from one sample of a study of control samples from healthy donors and cancer patients. Clones were sequenced by immunoSEQ multiplex PCR, and TCRdb holds only the in-frame ones, with some missing. The sample holds about 100,000 clones; 87% are singletons and the top ten take 18%. The specimen sequenced was blood. The origin of the receptors is a woman aged 45 to 65 in good health. Each CDR3 is given with its conserved first and last residue. The D gene is left open where the match is weak. Clone size is given for some rows only: seen once, a few or many times, or a class if the clone is expanded.

d_gene,j_gene,v_gene,abundance,CDR3nt,CDR3aa
TRBD1,TRBJ2-2,TRBV27,.,TGTGCCAGCAGTTTTCGAGGGACAGGGCAAACCGGGGAGCTGTTTTTT,CASSFRGTGQTGELFF
.,TRBJ2-3,TRBV9,.,TGTGCCAGCAGGGCCCCTACTAGAGGCACAGATACGCAGTATTTT,CASRAPTRGTDTQYF
.,TRBJ2-1,TRBV3-1/TRBV3-2,.,TGTGCCAGCAGCCCACTAGACAATGAGCAGTTCTTC,CASSPLDNEQFF
.,TRBJ1-3,TRBV12-1,.,TGTGCCAGCAGCTACCGGGACAGGGGATGCCGAAACACCATATATTTT,CASSYRDRGCRNTIYF
.,TRBJ2-5,TRBV5-1,.,TGCGCCAGCAGCCTACCGTGGACAGACCAAGAGACCCAGTACTTC,CASSLPWTDQETQYF
.,TRBJ2-3,TRBV7-6,.,TGTGCCAGCAGCCGCGACCTACCTAGCACAGATACGCAGTATTTT,CASSRDLPSTDTQYF
TRBD2,TRBJ2-1,TRBV29-1,.,TGCAGCGTGGGGGAGAGCGGGGGGGCAGGCAATGAGCAGTTCTTC,CSVGESGGAGNEQFF
TRBD1,TRBJ1-1,TRBV7-8,once,TGTGCCAGCAGCCCCGAAGGCCCACAGGGACAGGAAGCTTTCTTT,CASSPEGPQGQEAFF
.,TRBJ2-3,TRBV7-2,.,TGTGCCAGCACCAGGGGCCCCACAGATACGCAGTATTTT,CASTRGPTDTQYF
.,TRBJ2-3,TRBV18,.,TGTGCCAGCTCACCAAGTAGTATCGAGACGCAGTATTTT,CASSPSSIETQYF
.,TRBJ2-7,TRBV12-3/TRBV12-4,once,TGTGCCAGCAGTTTGAGAGGGATCTACGAGCAGTACTTC,CASSLRGIYEQYF
.,TRBJ1-2,TRBV21-1,.,TGTGCCAGCCAAAAAGGGGGGGATGGCTACACCTTC,CASQKGGDGYTF
.,TRBJ2-2,TRBV30,.,TGTGCCTGGAGTAAACAGGGAGCCGGGGAGCTGTTTTTT,CAWSKQGAGELFF
.,TRBJ1-3,TRBV16,.,TGTGCCAGCAGCCAGACCTCTGGAAACACCATATATTTT,CASSQTSGNTIYF
.,TRBJ1-1,TRBV7-3,.,TGTGCCAGCAGCTCCCAACAGAACACTGAAGCTTTCTTT,CASSSQQNTEAFF
.,TRBJ2-1,TRBV9,.,TGTGCCAGCAGCGGTCTGGCGACTTACAATGAGCAGTTCTTC,CASSGLATYNEQFF
.,TRBJ1-1,TRBV5-6,.,TGTGCCAGCAGCTTGGGGGCTCCCGGGGCTTTCTTT,CASSLGAPGAFF
.,TRBJ2-3,TRBV5-1,.,TGCGCCAGCGGCCGGGGGGCAACTGGAGATACGCAGTATTTT,CASGRGATGDTQYF
.,TRBJ2-2,TRBV30,.,TGTGCCTGGACCGTCGGCGGGACGGTCACCGGGGAGCTGTTTTTT,CAWTVGGTVTGELFF
.,TRBJ1-2,TRBV6-5,.,TGTGCCAGCAGCGGGAGTGGAGGGTATGATCCTGGCTACACCTTC,CASSGSGGYDPGYTF
.,TRBJ2-5,TRBV6-2/TRBV6-3,once,TGTGCCAGCAGTTATTTTACAGGCCAAGAGACCCAGTACTTC,CASSYFTGQETQYF
.,TRBJ2-3,TRBV3-1/TRBV3-2,.,TGTGCCAGCAGCCGAAAGGCGTGGAGTAAGGGCACAGATACGCAGTATTTT,CASSRKAWSKGTDTQYF
.,TRBJ1-2,TRBV6-6,.,TGTGCCAGCGGGTACGATTATGGCTACACCTTC,CASGYDYGYTF
.,TRBJ2-5,TRBV6-2/TRBV6-3,.,TGTGCCAGCAGTTTGGGAGAGACCCAGTACTTC,CASSLGETQYF
.,TRBJ1-2,TRBV4-3,.,TGCGCCAGCAGCCAAGTCGATGGTGCGAAAGGCTATGGCTACACCTTC,CASSQVDGAKGYGYTF
.,TRBJ2-2,TRBV6-2/TRBV6-3,.,TGTGCCAGCAGTGGTGACTGGCCCACCGGGGAGCTGTTTTTT,CASSGDWPTGELFF
.,TRBJ1-5,TRBV5-6,once,TGTGCCAGCAGCTTGCCCCGGGCGGGCGGCAATCAGCCCCAGCATTTT,CASSLPRAGGNQPQHF
.,TRBJ1-3,TRBV7-2,.,TGTGCCAGCAGCCCCCTATGGGGGAGCTCTGGAAACACCATATATTTT,CASSPLWGSSGNTIYF
.,TRBJ2-1,TRBV2,.,TGTGCCAGCAGTGAAGCAAGAGCCAGCTCCTACAATGAGCAGTTCTTC,CASSEARASSYNEQFF
TRBD1,TRBJ1-1,TRBV6-5,.,TGTGCCAGCAGTTGGGGGTGGAGACAGGGGGCCGGCGAAGCTTTCTTT,CASSWGWRQGAGEAFF
.,TRBJ1-5,TRBV7-9,.,TGTGCCAGCGGGCGGGCCTATCAGCCCCAGCATTTT,CASGRAYQPQHF
TRBD2,TRBJ2-5,TRBV27,.,TGTGCCAGCAGTCATTCCGGGACTAGCGGAGCCTCTCGGGAGACCCAGTACTTC,CASSHSGTSGASRETQYF
.,TRBJ2-1,TRBV7-8,.,TGTGCCAGCAGCCTAGAAGGGGGTAATGAGCAGTTCTTC,CASSLEGGNEQFF
.,TRBJ2-7,TRBV5-6,.,TGTGCCAGCAGCTCTTTACAGGGTATAGGGTACGAGCAGTACTTC,CASSSLQGIGYEQYF
.,TRBJ1-6,TRBV5-6,.,TGTGCCAGCAGCTTGGATGGGGGGCCCAATAATTCACCCCTCCACTTT,CASSLDGGPNNSPLHF
TRBD1,TRBJ2-2,TRBV6-6,once,TGTGCCAGCAGTCCCGGGACAGGGAGTATTTACACCGGGGAGCTGTTTTTT,CASSPGTGSIYTGELFF
TRBD1,TRBJ1-4,TRBV7-9,.,TGTGCCAGCAGCTCGGGACAGGGGGCTGGTAGTGAAAAACTGTTTTTT,CASSSGQGAGSEKLFF
.,TRBJ2-1,TRBV7-3,.,TGTGCCAGCAAAGTCACTCCAGAATACAATGAGCAGTTCTTC,CASKVTPEYNEQFF
.,TRBJ1-1,TRBV15,.,TGTGCCACCAGCAGAGATTATTCGGGACGGAGAGACACTGAAGCTTTCTTT,CATSRDYSGRRDTEAFF
.,TRBJ1-6,TRBV18,few,TGTGCCAGCTCACCCGGAGGGTCACCCCTCCACTTT,CASSPGGSPLHF
.,TRBJ1-6,TRBV21-1,.,TGTGCCAGCAGCAAAACCGCCTCGGCCCTCCACTTT,CASSKTASALHF
.,TRBJ1-5,TRBV19,few,TGTGCCAGTAGGGGTGGGGAGCCCCAGCATTTT,CASRGGEPQHF
.,TRBJ1-3,TRBV19,once,TGTGCCAGTAGTATATATAGTCGAGGAAACACCATATATTTT,CASSIYSRGNTIYF
TRBD1,TRBJ1-2,TRBV29-1,few,TGCAGCGTTGAGACAGGGTCTGGCTACACCTTC,CSVETGSGYTF
TRBD2,TRBJ2-3,TRBV9,once,TGTGCCAGCAGCGTCGGCAGCGGGGGGGCTACAGATACGCAGTATTTT,CASSVGSGGATDTQYF
.,TRBJ1-4,TRBV6-6,.,TGTGCCAGCGAGGTCGCGGGAGCTAATGAAAAACTGTTTTTT,CASEVAGANEKLFF
.,TRBJ2-5,TRBV14,.,TGTGCCAGCAGCCTCCGGTCGGCTCGGGAGACCCAGTACTTC,CASSLRSARETQYF
.,TRBJ2-1,TRBV9,.,TGTGCCAGCAGCGTATTGAAGGGTGCATACAATGAGCAGTTCTTC,CASSVLKGAYNEQFF